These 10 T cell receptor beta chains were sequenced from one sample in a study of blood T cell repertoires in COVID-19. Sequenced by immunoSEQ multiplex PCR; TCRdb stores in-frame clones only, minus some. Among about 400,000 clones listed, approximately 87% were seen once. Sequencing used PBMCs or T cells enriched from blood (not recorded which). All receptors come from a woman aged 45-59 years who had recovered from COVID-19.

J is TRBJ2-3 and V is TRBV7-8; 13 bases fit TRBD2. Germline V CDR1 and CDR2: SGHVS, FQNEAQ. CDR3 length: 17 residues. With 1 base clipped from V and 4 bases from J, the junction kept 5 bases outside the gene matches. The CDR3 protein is CASSLGLTSGGADTQYF. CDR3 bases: TGTGCCAGCAGCTTAGGACTTACTAGCGGGGGGGCAGATACGCAGTATTTT.

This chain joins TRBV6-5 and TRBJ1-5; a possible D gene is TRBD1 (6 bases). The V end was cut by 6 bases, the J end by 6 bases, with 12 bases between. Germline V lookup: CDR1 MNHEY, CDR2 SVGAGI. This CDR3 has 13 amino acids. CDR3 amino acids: CASRVRGSQPQHF. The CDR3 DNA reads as TGTGCCAGCAGGGTGAGGGGGAGTCAGCCCCAGCATTTT.

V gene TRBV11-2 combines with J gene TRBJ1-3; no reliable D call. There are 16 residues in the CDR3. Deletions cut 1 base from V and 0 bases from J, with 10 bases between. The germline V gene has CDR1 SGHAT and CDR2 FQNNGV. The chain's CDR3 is CASSLASSFSGNTIYF. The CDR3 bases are TGTGCCAGCAGCTTAGCTTCGTCGTTCTCTGGAAACACCATATATTTT. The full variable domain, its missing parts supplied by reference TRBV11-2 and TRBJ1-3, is EAGVAQSPRYKIIEKRQSVAFWCNPISGHATLYWYQQILGQGPKLLIQFQNNGVVDDSQLPKDRFSAERLKGVDSTLKIQPAKLEDSAVYLCASSLASSFSGNTIYFGEGSWLTVV.

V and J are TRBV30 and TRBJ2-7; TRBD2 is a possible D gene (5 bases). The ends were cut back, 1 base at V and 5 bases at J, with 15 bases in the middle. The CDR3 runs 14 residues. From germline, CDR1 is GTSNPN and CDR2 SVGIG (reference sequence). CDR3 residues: CAWSGLRGFNEQYF. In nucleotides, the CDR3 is TGTGCCTGGAGTGGCCTTAGAGGGTTCAACGAGCAGTACTTC. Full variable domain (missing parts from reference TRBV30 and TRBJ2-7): SQTIHQWPATLVQPVGSPLSLECTVEGTSNPNLYWYRQAAGRGLQLLFYSVGIGQISSEVPQNLSASRPQDRQFILSSKKLLLSDSGFYLCAWSGLRGFNEQYFGPGTRLTVT.

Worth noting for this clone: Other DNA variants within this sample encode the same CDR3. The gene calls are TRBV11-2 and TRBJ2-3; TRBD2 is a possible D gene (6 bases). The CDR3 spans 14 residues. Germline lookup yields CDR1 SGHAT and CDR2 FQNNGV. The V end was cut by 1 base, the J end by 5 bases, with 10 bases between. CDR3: CASSLVPRGDTQYF. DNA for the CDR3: TGTGCCAGCAGCTTAGTTCCGCGGGGAGATACGCAGTATTTT.

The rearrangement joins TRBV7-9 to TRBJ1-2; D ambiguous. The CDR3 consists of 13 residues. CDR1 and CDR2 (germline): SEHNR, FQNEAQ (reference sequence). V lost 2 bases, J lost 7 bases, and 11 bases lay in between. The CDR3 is CASSLSVSGGYTF. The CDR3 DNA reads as TGTGCCAGCAGCTTAAGTGTTTCGGGTGGCTACACCTTC. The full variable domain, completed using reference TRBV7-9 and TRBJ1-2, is DTGVSQNPRHKITKRGQNVTFRCDPISEHNRLYWYRQTLGQGPEFLTYFQNEAQLEKSRLLSDRFSAERPKGSFSTLEIQRTEQGDSAMYLCASSLSVSGGYTFGSGTRLTVV.

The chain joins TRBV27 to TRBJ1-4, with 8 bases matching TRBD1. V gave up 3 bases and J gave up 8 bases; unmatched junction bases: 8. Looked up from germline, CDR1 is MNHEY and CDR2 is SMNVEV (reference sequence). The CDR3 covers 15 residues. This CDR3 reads CASSFGHRGGEKLFF. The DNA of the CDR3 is TGTGCCAGCAGTTTCGGACACAGGGGGGGAGAAAAACTGTTTTTT.

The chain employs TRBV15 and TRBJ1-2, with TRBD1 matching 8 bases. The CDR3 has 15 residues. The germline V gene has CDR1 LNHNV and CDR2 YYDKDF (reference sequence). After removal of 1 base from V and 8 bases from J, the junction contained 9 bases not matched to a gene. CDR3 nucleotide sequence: TGTGCCACCAGCAGAGTTGGCAGGGGGCGATCAGGCTACACCTTC. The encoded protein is CATSRVGRGRSGYTF.

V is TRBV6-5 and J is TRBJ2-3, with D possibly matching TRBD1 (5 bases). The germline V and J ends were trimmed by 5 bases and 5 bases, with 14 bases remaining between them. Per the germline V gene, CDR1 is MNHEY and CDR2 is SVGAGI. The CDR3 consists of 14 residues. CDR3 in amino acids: CASSPPDSRDTQYF. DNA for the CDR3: TGTGCCAGCAGTCCGCCCGACAGCCGAGATACGCAGTATTTT.

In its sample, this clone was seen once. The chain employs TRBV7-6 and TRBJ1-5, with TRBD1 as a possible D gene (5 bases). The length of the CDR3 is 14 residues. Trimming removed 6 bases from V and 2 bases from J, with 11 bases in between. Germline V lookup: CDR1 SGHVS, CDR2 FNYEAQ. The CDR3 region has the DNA TGTGCCAGCAGTTCTATAGGGGGCAATCAGCCCCAGCATTTT. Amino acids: CASSSIGGNQPQHF. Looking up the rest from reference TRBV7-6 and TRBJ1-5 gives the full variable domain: GAGVSQSPRYKVTKRGQDVALRCDPISGHVSLYWYRQALGQGPEFLTYFNYEAQQDKSGLPNDRFSAERPEGSISTLTIQRTEQRDSAMYRCASSSIGGNQPQHFGDGTRLSIL.